The rows below give T cell receptor beta chains drawn from one sample of a study of blood T cell repertoires in COVID-19. Assay: immunoSEQ multiplex PCR; the TCRdb copy retains only in-frame clones and omits some. The table shows some 120,000 clones, with about three quarters occurring only once. Sequencing was carried out using peripheral blood. The receptors stem from a woman aged 70-85 years with acute or convalescent COVID-19. CDR3s include the opening cysteine and the closing phenylalanine or tryptophan. Each record gives: clone size, D gene, V gene, J gene, CDR3 protein, CDR3 DNA. The D gene is left open where the match is weak. Not every row has a clone size; where given, it reads once, few, many or a size class.

abundance: .; d_gene: .; v_gene: TRBV12-3/TRBV12-4; j_gene: TRBJ1-3; CDR3aa: CASGPYSGNTIYF; CDR3nt: TGTGCCAGCGGGCCGTACTCGGGAAACACCATATATTTT
abundance: .; d_gene: .; v_gene: TRBV19; j_gene: TRBJ1-2; CDR3aa: CASSKTTGNYGYTF; CDR3nt: TGTGCCAGTAGCAAAACGACGGGGAACTATGGCTACACCTTC
abundance: once; d_gene: .; v_gene: TRBV6-1; j_gene: TRBJ2-7; CDR3aa: CASSEASFLPVGLEQYF; CDR3nt: TGTGCCAGCAGTGAAGCTTCGTTTCTGCCCGTGGGGCTCGAGCAGTACTTC
abundance: .; d_gene: .; v_gene: TRBV29-1; j_gene: TRBJ1-2; CDR3aa: CSVRGRGINYGYTF; CDR3nt: TGCAGCGTTAGGGGGAGAGGAATCAACTATGGCTACACCTTC
abundance: .; d_gene: TRBD2; v_gene: TRBV6-5; j_gene: TRBJ2-7; CDR3aa: CASSTGGSYEQYF; CDR3nt: TGTGCCAGCAGTACGGGGGGATCCTACGAGCAGTACTTC
abundance: .; d_gene: .; v_gene: TRBV11-3; j_gene: TRBJ2-7; CDR3aa: CASSRKGQGPYEQYF; CDR3nt: TGTGCCAGCAGCCGGAAAGGGCAGGGGCCCTACGAGCAGTACTTC
abundance: few; d_gene: TRBD1; v_gene: TRBV4-2; j_gene: TRBJ2-6; CDR3aa: CASSQGHGTGRSGANVLTF; CDR3nt: TGTGCCAGCAGCCAGGGACACGGGACAGGGAGGTCTGGGGCCAACGTCCTGACTTTC
abundance: .; d_gene: TRBD2; v_gene: TRBV13; j_gene: TRBJ2-1; CDR3aa: CASSKYQRAGGKSSYNEQFF; CDR3nt: TGTGCCAGCAGCAAATACCAAAGAGCGGGGGGAAAGAGCTCCTACAATGAGCAGTTCTTC
abundance: .; d_gene: .; v_gene: TRBV6-5; j_gene: TRBJ1-1; CDR3aa: CASSYSPFDRTTEAFF; CDR3nt: TGTGCCAGCAGTTACTCCCCCTTTGACAGGACCACTGAAGCTTTCTTT
abundance: .; d_gene: TRBD1; v_gene: TRBV29-1; j_gene: TRBJ1-2; CDR3aa: CSARTGNYGYTF; CDR3nt: TGCAGCGCCCGGACAGGGAACTATGGCTACACCTTC
abundance: .; d_gene: .; v_gene: TRBV28; j_gene: TRBJ1-5; CDR3aa: CASSPFDRQPQHF; CDR3nt: TGTGCCAGCAGTCCTTTCGACAGACAGCCCCAGCATTTT
abundance: .; d_gene: .; v_gene: TRBV19; j_gene: TRBJ2-5; CDR3aa: CASSSQGGETQYF; CDR3nt: TGTGCCAGTAGCTCTCAGGGGGGCGAGACCCAGTACTTC
abundance: .; d_gene: TRBD1; v_gene: TRBV7-9; j_gene: TRBJ1-1; CDR3aa: CASSSQGARTEAFF; CDR3nt: TGTGCCAGCAGCAGTCAGGGGGCGCGGACTGAAGCTTTCTTT
abundance: few; d_gene: .; v_gene: TRBV6-2/TRBV6-3; j_gene: TRBJ2-7; CDR3aa: CASSWTGLLSYEQYF; CDR3nt: TGTGCCAGCAGTTGGACGGGACTCCTCTCCTACGAGCAGTACTTC
abundance: few; d_gene: TRBD1; v_gene: TRBV7-7; j_gene: TRBJ2-2; CDR3aa: CASSIGTGGTGELFF; CDR3nt: TGTGCCAGCAGCATCGGGACAGGGGGGACCGGGGAGCTGTTTTTT
abundance: .; d_gene: .; v_gene: TRBV5-6; j_gene: TRBJ1-1; CDR3aa: CASSLGWRMNTEAFF; CDR3nt: TGTGCCAGCAGCTTGGGGTGGCGGATGAACACTGAAGCTTTCTTT
abundance: .; d_gene: TRBD1; v_gene: TRBV11-3; j_gene: TRBJ2-3; CDR3aa: CASSLGTGDSDTQYF; CDR3nt: TGTGCCAGCAGCCTCGGGACAGGGGACTCAGATACGCAGTATTTT
abundance: .; d_gene: TRBD2; v_gene: TRBV18; j_gene: TRBJ2-3; CDR3aa: CASSTTELAVSTDTQYF; CDR3nt: TGTGCCAGCTCAACCACGGAACTAGCGGTGAGCACAGATACGCAGTATTTT
abundance: .; d_gene: .; v_gene: TRBV18; j_gene: TRBJ2-7; CDR3aa: CASSPLGQGNDEQYF; CDR3nt: TGTGCCAGCTCACCATTGGGCCAGGGGAATGACGAGCAGTACTTC
abundance: .; d_gene: .; v_gene: TRBV6-2/TRBV6-3; j_gene: TRBJ1-3; CDR3aa: CASSYPVVSGNTIYF; CDR3nt: TGTGCCAGCAGTTACCCGGTCGTCTCTGGAAACACCATATATTTT
abundance: .; d_gene: TRBD2; v_gene: TRBV28; j_gene: TRBJ2-3; CDR3aa: CASSFPLAGGSTDTQYF; CDR3nt: TGTGCCAGCAGTTTCCCCCTGGCGGGAGGGAGCACAGATACGCAGTATTTT
abundance: .; d_gene: .; v_gene: TRBV10-3; j_gene: TRBJ2-5; CDR3aa: CAIKGGTVGAQYF; CDR3nt: TGTGCCATCAAGGGCGGGACAGTGGGGGCCCAGTACTTC
abundance: .; d_gene: TRBD2; v_gene: TRBV13; j_gene: TRBJ2-3; CDR3aa: CASSGTGLAGLGGTDTQYF; CDR3nt: TGTGCCAGCAGCGGGACAGGACTAGCGGGACTCGGGGGCACAGATACGCAGTATTTT
abundance: once; d_gene: .; v_gene: TRBV5-6; j_gene: TRBJ1-1; CDR3aa: CASSEDSSSEAFF; CDR3nt: TGTGCCAGCAGCGAAGACAGCAGTAGCGAAGCTTTCTTT
abundance: once; d_gene: .; v_gene: TRBV28; j_gene: TRBJ1-1; CDR3aa: CASSFAGVNTEAFF; CDR3nt: TGTGCCAGCAGTTTTGCGGGGGTCAACACTGAAGCTTTCTTT
abundance: .; d_gene: TRBD1; v_gene: TRBV6-6; j_gene: TRBJ2-7; CDR3aa: CASSHLGQVSYEQYF; CDR3nt: TGTGCCAGCAGTCACCTCGGACAGGTTTCCTACGAGCAGTACTTC
abundance: .; d_gene: TRBD1; v_gene: TRBV10-3; j_gene: TRBJ2-5; CDR3aa: CAIRGQGAHETQYF; CDR3nt: TGTGCCATCAGGGGACAGGGGGCCCACGAGACCCAGTACTTC
abundance: .; d_gene: TRBD1; v_gene: TRBV28; j_gene: TRBJ1-5; CDR3aa: CASSRTGIGNQPQHF; CDR3nt: TGTGCCAGCAGCCGGACAGGGATAGGGAATCAGCCCCAGCATTTT
abundance: few; d_gene: .; v_gene: TRBV29-1; j_gene: TRBJ1-1; CDR3aa: CSAGQVGTEAFF; CDR3nt: TGCAGCGCAGGTCAGGTCGGAACTGAAGCTTTCTTT
abundance: .; d_gene: TRBD2; v_gene: TRBV5-1; j_gene: TRBJ2-3; CDR3aa: CASSWNPPSGTSTDTQYF; CDR3nt: TGCGCCAGCAGCTGGAACCCTCCTAGCGGCACTAGCACAGATACGCAGTATTTT
abundance: few; d_gene: .; v_gene: TRBV7-8; j_gene: TRBJ2-6; CDR3aa: CASSLQGIQTGANVLTF; CDR3nt: TGTGCCAGCAGCTTACAGGGTATTCAGACTGGGGCCAACGTCCTGACTTTC
abundance: .; d_gene: .; v_gene: TRBV28; j_gene: TRBJ1-5; CDR3aa: CASSFWFAGVNQPQHF; CDR3nt: TGTGCCAGCAGTTTTTGGTTTGCAGGGGTAAATCAGCCCCAGCATTTT
abundance: .; d_gene: TRBD1; v_gene: TRBV5-1; j_gene: TRBJ1-1; CDR3aa: CASSLGQVRTEAFF; CDR3nt: TGCGCCAGCAGCCTGGGACAGGTTCGAACTGAAGCTTTCTTT
abundance: .; d_gene: TRBD2; v_gene: TRBV6-4; j_gene: TRBJ2-1; CDR3aa: CASSEIAGDYNEQFF; CDR3nt: TGTGCCAGCAGTGAAATAGCGGGAGACTACAATGAGCAGTTCTTC
abundance: .; d_gene: TRBD1; v_gene: TRBV28; j_gene: TRBJ1-5; CDR3aa: CASSKGTGRRNQPQHF; CDR3nt: TGTGCCAGCAGTAAAGGGACAGGGCGTCGCAATCAGCCCCAGCATTTT
abundance: .; d_gene: TRBD1; v_gene: TRBV3-1/TRBV3-2; j_gene: TRBJ2-1; CDR3aa: CASSHGQGEQFF; CDR3nt: TGTGCCAGCAGCCATGGACAGGGTGAGCAGTTCTTC
abundance: .; d_gene: TRBD1; v_gene: TRBV13; j_gene: TRBJ1-3; CDR3aa: CASSSQGAGNTIYF; CDR3nt: TGTGCCAGCAGCTCTCAGGGGGCTGGAAACACCATATATTTT
abundance: .; d_gene: .; v_gene: TRBV7-9; j_gene: TRBJ1-4; CDR3aa: CASNLSGEKLFF; CDR3nt: TGTGCCAGCAACTTATCCGGTGAAAAACTGTTTTTT
abundance: .; d_gene: .; v_gene: TRBV6-1; j_gene: TRBJ1-2; CDR3aa: CASSERAGGPYGYTF; CDR3nt: TGTGCCAGCAGTGAAAGGGCGGGCGGCCCCTATGGCTACACCTTC
abundance: .; d_gene: TRBD2; v_gene: TRBV5-6; j_gene: TRBJ2-1; CDR3aa: CASSLRAGVLNEQFF; CDR3nt: TGTGCCAGCAGCTTGCGAGCGGGAGTTTTAAATGAGCAGTTCTTC
abundance: few; d_gene: TRBD1; v_gene: TRBV6-5; j_gene: TRBJ2-5; CDR3aa: CASREDRGGETQYF; CDR3nt: TGTGCCAGCAGGGAGGACAGGGGGGGGGAGACCCAGTACTTC
abundance: .; d_gene: .; v_gene: TRBV5-8; j_gene: TRBJ2-5; CDR3aa: CASSLLVGGQETQYF; CDR3nt: TGTGCCAGCAGCTTGCTTGTCGGCGGGCAAGAGACCCAGTACTTC
abundance: .; d_gene: .; v_gene: TRBV7-2; j_gene: TRBJ1-1; CDR3aa: CASSLGSGGEVFF; CDR3nt: TGTGCCAGCAGCTTGGGCAGCGGGGGCGAGGTTTTCTTT
abundance: .; d_gene: TRBD2; v_gene: TRBV5-4; j_gene: TRBJ2-7; CDR3aa: CASSSGGGSGGGYEQYF; CDR3nt: TGTGCCAGCAGCTCTGGCGGGGGATCGGGTGGTGGCTACGAGCAGTACTTC
abundance: .; d_gene: .; v_gene: TRBV10-3; j_gene: TRBJ2-1; CDR3aa: CAIASNNEQFF; CDR3nt: TGTGCCATTGCGTCAAACAATGAGCAGTTCTTC
abundance: few; d_gene: TRBD2; v_gene: TRBV19; j_gene: TRBJ2-7; CDR3aa: CASGLAGEYEQYF; CDR3nt: TGTGCCAGCGGACTAGCGGGGGAGTACGAGCAGTACTTC
abundance: .; d_gene: TRBD2; v_gene: TRBV5-6; j_gene: TRBJ2-5; CDR3aa: CASSSRLALETQYF; CDR3nt: TGTGCCAGCAGCTCCCGACTAGCCCTAGAGACCCAGTACTTC
abundance: .; d_gene: TRBD1; v_gene: TRBV7-2; j_gene: TRBJ1-5; CDR3aa: CASSQGGNQPQHF; CDR3nt: TGTGCCAGCAGCCAGGGGGGCAATCAGCCCCAGCATTTT
abundance: .; d_gene: TRBD2; v_gene: TRBV28; j_gene: TRBJ2-1; CDR3aa: CASSSPLLREGPDEQFF; CDR3nt: TGTGCCAGCAGTTCTCCCCTCCTTCGGGAGGGCCCCGATGAGCAGTTCTTC
abundance: once; d_gene: TRBD1; v_gene: TRBV10-2; j_gene: TRBJ1-3; CDR3aa: CASSRRGPGNTIYF; CDR3nt: TGCGCCAGCAGTAGAAGGGGGCCTGGAAACACCATATATTTT
abundance: few; d_gene: .; v_gene: TRBV7-6; j_gene: TRBJ1-6; CDR3aa: CASSLSVTNSPLHF; CDR3nt: TGTGCCAGCAGCTTATCTGTAACAAATTCACCCCTCCACTTT